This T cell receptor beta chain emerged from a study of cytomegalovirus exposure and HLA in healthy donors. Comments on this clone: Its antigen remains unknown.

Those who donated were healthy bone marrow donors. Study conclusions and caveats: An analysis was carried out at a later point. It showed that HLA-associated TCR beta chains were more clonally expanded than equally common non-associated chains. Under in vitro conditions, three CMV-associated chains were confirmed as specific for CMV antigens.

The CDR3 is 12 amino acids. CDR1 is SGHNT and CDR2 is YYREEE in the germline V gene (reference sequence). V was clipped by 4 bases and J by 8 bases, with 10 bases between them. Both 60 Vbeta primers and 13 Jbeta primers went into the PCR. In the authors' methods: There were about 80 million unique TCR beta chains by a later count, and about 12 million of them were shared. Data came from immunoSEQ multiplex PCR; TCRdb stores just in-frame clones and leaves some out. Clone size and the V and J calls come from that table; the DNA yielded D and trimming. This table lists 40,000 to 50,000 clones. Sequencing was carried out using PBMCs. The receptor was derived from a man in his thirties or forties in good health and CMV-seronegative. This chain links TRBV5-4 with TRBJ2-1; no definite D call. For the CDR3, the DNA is TGTGCCAGCAGCCGGTGGAGTGATGAGCAGTTCTTC. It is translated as CASSRWSDEQFF.